This TCR beta chain was found in a study of blood T cell repertoires in COVID-19. The CDR3 loop spans 14 amino acids. Trimming pared 3 bases from V and 1 base from J, leaving 10 bases between. Germline V gene lookup returns CDR1 LNHNV and CDR2 YYDKDF (reference sequence). Clones were read by immunoSEQ multiplex PCR, and TCRdb kept only the in-frame ones, dropping some. The sample carries 50,000 to 65,000 clones, nearly 95% recorded once. This TCR was recovered from a man aged 45-65 years with active COVID-19. The genes are TRBV15 and TRBJ2-7; no firm D call. Sequencing was performed on peripheral blood. The CDR3 DNA is TGTGCCACCAGCAGGGGTACGGGTTCCTACGAGCAGTACTTC. Its protein product is CATSRGTGSYEQYF.